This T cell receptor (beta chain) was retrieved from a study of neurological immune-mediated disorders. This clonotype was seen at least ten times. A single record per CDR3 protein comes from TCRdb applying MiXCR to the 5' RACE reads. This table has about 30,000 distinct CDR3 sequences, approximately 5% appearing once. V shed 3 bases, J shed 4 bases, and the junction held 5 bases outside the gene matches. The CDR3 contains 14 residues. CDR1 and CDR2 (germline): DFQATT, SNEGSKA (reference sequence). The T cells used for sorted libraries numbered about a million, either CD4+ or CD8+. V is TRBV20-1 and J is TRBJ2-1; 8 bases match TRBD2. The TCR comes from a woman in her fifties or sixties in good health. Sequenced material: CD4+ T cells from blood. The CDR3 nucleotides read TGCAGTGCTAGGGGGTTAGCGGGGTACAATGAGCAGTTCTTC. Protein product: CSARGLAGYNEQFF.